This T cell receptor beta chain was obtained from a study of cytotoxic CD8 clonotypes in ibrutinib-treated CLL. Study-wide context: IGHV unmutated about 17; relapsed/refractory 10 to 11; treatment-naive about 15. Overall, about 25 responses were partial and 2 complete; following median roughly 68 months, around 15 patients stayed remitted and roughly twelve progressed. Findings and caveats of the study: Baseline clonality was higher than in age-matched healthy donors and moved in step with circulating CD8+ T-cell counts. Collection times varied between progressing and sustained-remission patients.

This CDR3 region has 19 residues. Looked up from germline, CDR1 is SEHNR and CDR2 is FQNEAQ (reference sequence). J lost 0 bases, V lost 2 bases, and 9 bases had no gene match. In the case of this clone: Its antigen remains unknown.

TCRdb's table, derived via immunoSEQ multiplex PCR, lists solely in-frame clones and lacks some. This sample has some 290,000 clones, with about 80% found just once. The clonotype comes from a human donor with chronic lymphocytic leukemia. The chain is built from TRBV7-9 and TRBJ2-2; 10 bases fit TRBD1. The specimen comprised PBMCs, sampled before ibrutinib treatment. CDR3 DNA sequence: TGTGCCAGCAGCTTATGGTGGGACAGGGGCCAACCGAACACCGGGGAGCTGTTTTTT. Translated: CASSLWWDRGQPNTGELFF.